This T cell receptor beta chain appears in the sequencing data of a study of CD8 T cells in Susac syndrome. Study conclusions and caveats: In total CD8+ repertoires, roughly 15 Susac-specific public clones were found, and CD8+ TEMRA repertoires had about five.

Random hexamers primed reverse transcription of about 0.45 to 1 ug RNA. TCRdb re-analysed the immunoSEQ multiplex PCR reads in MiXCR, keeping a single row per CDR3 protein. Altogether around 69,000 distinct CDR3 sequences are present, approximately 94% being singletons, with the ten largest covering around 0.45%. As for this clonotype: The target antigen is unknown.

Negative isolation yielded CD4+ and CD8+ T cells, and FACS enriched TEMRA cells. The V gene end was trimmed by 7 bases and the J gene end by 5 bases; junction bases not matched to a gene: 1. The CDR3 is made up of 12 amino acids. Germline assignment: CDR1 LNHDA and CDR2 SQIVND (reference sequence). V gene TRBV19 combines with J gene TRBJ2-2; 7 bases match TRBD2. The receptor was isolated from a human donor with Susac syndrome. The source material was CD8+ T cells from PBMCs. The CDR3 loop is CASKAGTGELFF. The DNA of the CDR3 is TGTGCCAGTAAAGCGGGGACCGGGGAGCTGTTTTTT.